This T cell receptor (beta chain) derives from a study of cytomegalovirus exposure and HLA in healthy donors. About the research overall: In terms of ancestry, the Caucasian-associated cluster contained 80% to 90% of the roughly 400 genotyped donors. General study findings and limits: Many donors carried some public TCRs, although rarity characterized most TCR sequences. V- and J-gene trimming of TCR beta was linked (in a later analysis) to a missense DCLRE1C variant.

As for this clone: What it binds is unknown.

The PCR made use of 60 Vbeta and 13 Jbeta primers. Profiling relied on immunoSEQ multiplex PCR, and the TCRdb table lists in-frame clones only, not all of them. The sample's table shows around 55,000 clones. The CDR3 length is 14 residues. V lost 4 bases and J lost 0, with 8 bases in between. CDR1 and CDR2 from the germline V gene are SGDLS and YYNGEE. Source material: PBMCs. The clonotype originates from a middle-aged man in good health and CMV-seropositive. The chain couples TRBV9 to TRBJ1-3; tentative D call: TRBD1 (5 bases). As DNA, the CDR3 is TGTGCCAGCAGCTCAGACAGCTCTGGAAACACCATATATTTT. Translating gives CASSSDSSGNTIYF.